This TCR beta chain emerged from a study of cytomegalovirus exposure and HLA in healthy donors. Study-level results: Among TCR sequences, most were rare, though some public TCRs appeared in many donors.

Regarding this clone: Its antigen is as yet unknown.

PCR was performed using 60 Vbeta and 13 Jbeta primers. TCRdb's copy holds only in-frame clones and misses some; the assay was immunoSEQ multiplex PCR. The sample lists around 200,000 clones; about 83% were seen once. Per the germline V gene, CDR1 is GTSNPN and CDR2 is SVGIG (reference sequence). This CDR3 comprises 16 residues. V was pared by 3 bases and J by 8 bases, with 20 bases between. The sample consisted of PBMCs. This clonotype was sampled from a girl aged 10-17 years in good health and CMV-seronegative. The chain recombines TRBV30 with TRBJ1-6, with D perhaps matching TRBD1 (5 bases). CDR3: CAWRTGGTGSYSPLHF. Here the CDR3 DNA reads TGTGCCTGGAGAACGGGAGGGACCGGTTCCTATTCACCCCTCCACTTT.